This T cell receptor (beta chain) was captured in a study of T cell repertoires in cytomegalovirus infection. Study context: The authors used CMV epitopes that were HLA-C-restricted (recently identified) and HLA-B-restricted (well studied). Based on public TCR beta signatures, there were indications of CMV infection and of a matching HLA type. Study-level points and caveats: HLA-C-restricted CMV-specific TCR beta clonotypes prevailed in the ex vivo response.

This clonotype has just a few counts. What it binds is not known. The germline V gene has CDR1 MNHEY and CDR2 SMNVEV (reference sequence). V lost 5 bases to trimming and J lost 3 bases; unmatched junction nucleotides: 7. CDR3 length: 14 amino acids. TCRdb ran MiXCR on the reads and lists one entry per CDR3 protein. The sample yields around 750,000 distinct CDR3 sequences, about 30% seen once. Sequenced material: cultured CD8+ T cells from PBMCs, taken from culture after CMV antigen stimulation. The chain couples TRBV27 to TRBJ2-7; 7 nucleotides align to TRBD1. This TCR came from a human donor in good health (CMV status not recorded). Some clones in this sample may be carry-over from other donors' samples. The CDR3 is CASSIGTEVYEQYF. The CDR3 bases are TGTGCCAGCAGTATCGGGACAGAAGTCTACGAGCAGTACTTC.